Listed below are T cell receptor beta chains from one sample, sequenced in a study of T cells in Graves' hyperthyroidism and ophthalmopathy. Using its own MiXCR run on the multiplex PCR reads, TCRdb lists one record per CDR3 protein. Of fewer than 200,000 distinct CDR3 sequences in the sample, 9.4% are singletons; the top ten hold around 21%. Sequenced material: blood. The origin of the receptors is a young woman with Graves' hyperthyroidism that later progressed to Graves' ophthalmopathy. Each CDR3 is given with its conserved first and last residue.

v_call: TRBV19
j_call: TRBJ1-6
cdr3_aa: CASSRQQDSPLHF

v_call: TRBV7-3
j_call: TRBJ1-1
cdr3_aa: CASSLKGGGEAFF

v_call: TRBV7-9
j_call: TRBJ1-4
cdr3_aa: CASSLRDSRARGEKLFF

v_call: TRBV3-1
j_call: TRBJ1-1
cdr3_aa: CASSRLQGEAFF

v_call: TRBV7-2
j_call: TRBJ2-6
cdr3_aa: CASSLRGGREVSFGANVLTF

v_call: TRBV27
j_call: TRBJ1-6
cdr3_aa: CASSPNTGGRSPLHF

v_call: TRBV11-2
j_call: TRBJ2-5
cdr3_aa: CASSPGEGGETQYF

v_call: TRBV30
j_call: TRBJ2-7
cdr3_aa: CAWSVQGEEQYF

v_call: TRBV6-1
j_call: TRBJ1-2
cdr3_aa: CASSENAGDRGLSGYTF

v_call: TRBV14
j_call: TRBJ2-1
cdr3_aa: CASSRGLAGPVRNEQFF

v_call: TRBV9
j_call: TRBJ2-7
cdr3_aa: CASSVDRGGEQYF

v_call: TRBV3-1
j_call: TRBJ2-2
cdr3_aa: CASRQMTSGELFF

v_call: TRBV10-2
j_call: TRBJ1-5
cdr3_aa: CASSQTGNHINQPQHF

v_call: TRBV4-1
j_call: TRBJ1-2
cdr3_aa: CASSQLKDRGRSDYGYTF

v_call: TRBV19
j_call: TRBJ2-5
cdr3_aa: CASSIDFMPQETQYF

v_call: TRBV6-1
j_call: TRBJ2-2
cdr3_aa: CASRGLNTGELFF

v_call: TRBV6-2/TRBV6-3
j_call: TRBJ2-3
cdr3_aa: CASMSLTDTQYF

v_call: TRBV13
j_call: TRBJ2-3
cdr3_aa: CASSLGWGQATQYF

v_call: TRBV19
j_call: TRBJ2-1
cdr3_aa: CASSIRGAGSSYNEQFF

v_call: TRBV15
j_call: TRBJ2-3
cdr3_aa: CATSREGQPTDTQYF

v_call: TRBV7-9
j_call: TRBJ2-7
cdr3_aa: CASSLAIGEQYF

v_call: TRBV2
j_call: TRBJ2-3
cdr3_aa: CASRQGPINTDTQYF

v_call: TRBV6-1
j_call: TRBJ2-5
cdr3_aa: CASRITRDARFVATQYF

v_call: TRBV7-6
j_call: TRBJ2-3
cdr3_aa: CASSDRDRTDTQYF

v_call: TRBV6-1
j_call: TRBJ2-1
cdr3_aa: CASRSDGGGSYNEQFF

v_call: TRBV28
j_call: TRBJ1-6
cdr3_aa: CASSFSGRAGVFHF

v_call: TRBV20-1
j_call: TRBJ1-1
cdr3_aa: CSTGGWNTEAFF